These 32 T cell receptor beta chains originate from one sample sequenced in a study of T-cell memory formation after mild COVID-19. TCRdb re-analysed the 5' RACE reads in MiXCR, keeping a single row per CDR3 protein. The sample holds around 80,000 distinct CDR3 sequences; more than 10% are singletons and the top ten take 41%. Sequencing was done on a sample of PBMCs or a T cell subset sorted from them (not recorded which). Receptors originate from a man aged 18 to 30 who had mild COVID-19 (a few samples of this study predate the infection). Cell type and time point are not known.

This clonotype has a handful of counts. The rearrangement joins TRBV5-1 to TRBJ2-5, with 7 bases matching TRBD2. The CDR3 spans 15 residues. Germline V gene sequence: CDR1 SGHRS, CDR2 YFSETQ. The junction had 11 bases not matched to a gene; V was cut back by 4 bases and J by 5 bases. The CDR3 DNA sequence: TGCGCCAGCAGCCTGGGGCCTCTCGGGAGGGAGACCCAGTACTTC. Translation gives CASSLGPLGRETQYF. The full variable domain, with the rest looked up from reference TRBV5-1 and TRBJ2-5, is KAGVTQTPRYLIKTRGQQVTLSCSPISGHRSVSWYQQTPGQGLQFLFEYFSETQRNKGNFPGRFSGRQFSNSRSEMNVSTLELGDSALYLCASSLGPLGRETQYFGPGTRLLVL.

As concerns this clonotype: As the CDR3 is not closed by the conserved phenylalanine or tryptophan, this likely results from a read error. The chain employs TRBV10-3 and TRBJ2-7; 9 bases line up with TRBD1. The CDR3 consists of 13 residues. J was trimmed by 7 bases and V by 7 bases; bases with no gene match: 8. Germline lookup yields CDR1 ENHRY and CDR2 SYGVKD. CDR3 amino acids: CAINWDRDGEQYL. In DNA, the CDR3 is TGTGCCATCAACTGGGACAGGGATGGAGAGCAGTACTTA.

The chain recombines TRBV12-3 or TRBV12-4 with TRBJ2-1, with no clear D. This CDR3 is 12 amino acids long. Trimming took 1 base from V and 8 from J, leaving 6 bases between them. CDR3: CASSLVLYEQFF. The CDR3 DNA reads TGTGCCAGCAGTTTAGTATTGTATGAGCAGTTCTTC.

This clonotype showed up just a few times. The chain recombines TRBV2 with TRBJ2-7, with TRBD1 as a possible D gene (5 bases). The V and J ends lost 1 base and 3 bases respectively, with 7 bases between them. The CDR3 contains 13 residues. The germline V gene has CDR1 SNHLY and CDR2 FYNNEI. CDR3 residues: CASSEEGIYEQYV. In DNA, the CDR3 is TGTGCCAGCAGTGAAGAGGGGATCTACGAGCAGTACGTC.

This clonotype was found a few times. This chain links TRBV9 with TRBJ1-3, with a possible D match to TRBD1 (6 bases). The CDR3 loop spans 19 amino acids. Germline CDR1 is SGDLS and CDR2 is YYNGEE. V was clipped by 0 bases and J by 4 bases, with 23 bases between them. The chain's CDR3 is CASSVVETPGHLRGNTIYF. Written as DNA, the CDR3 is TGTGCCAGCAGCGTAGTCGAGACCCCGGGACACCTCCGAGGAAACACCATATATTTT.

This clonotype was seen a handful of times. The rearrangement uses TRBV7-6 and TRBJ2-2, with TRBD1 matching 9 bases. The ends lost 3 bases at V and 5 bases at J; junction bases unmatched: 13. The CDR3 runs to 18 residues. Per the germline V gene, CDR1 is SGHVS and CDR2 is FNYEAQ. The CDR3 coding sequence is TGTGCCAGCAGCTTGTCACACGAACAGGGGGCGCGTACCGGGGAGCTGTTTTTT. It is translated as CASSLSHEQGARTGELFF.

The J gene is TRBJ2-5, the V gene TRBV4-3; D call uncertain. This CDR3 region has 14 residues. CDR1 is LGHNA, CDR2 YSLEER, per germline. The V end was cut by 0 bases, the J end by 4 bases, with 9 bases between. CDR3 loop: CASSQDLDGETQYF. In DNA form, the CDR3 reads TGCGCCAGCAGCCAAGATCTGGACGGAGAGACCCAGTACTTC.

The CDR3 here is CASPIGYEQYV. As DNA, the CDR3 is TGTGCCAGCCCGATCGGGTACGAGCAGTACGTC. The chain employs TRBV12-3 or TRBV12-4 and TRBJ2-7; no reliable D call. This CDR3 contains 11 residues. The V and J ends lost 8 bases and 4 bases respectively, with 9 bases between them.

This clonotype was seen only a few times. In nucleotides, the CDR3 is TGCGCCAGCAGCCAAGAGTGGGACCCCGGGAGGGAGACCCAGTACTTC. This encodes CASSQEWDPGRETQYF. The genes are TRBV4-1 and TRBJ2-5, with 7 bases lining up with TRBD2. Germline lookup yields CDR1 MGHRA and CDR2 YSYEKL. V shed 0 bases and J 5 bases; nucleotides not matched to a gene: 9. This CDR3 comprises 16 residues.

This clonotype occurred many times. This chain uses TRBV7-9 with TRBJ2-7; D is unclear. This CDR3 is 13 amino acids long. CDR1 SEHNR and CDR2 FQNEAQ come from the germline V gene (reference sequence). The V end was cut by 6 bases, the J end by 4 bases, with 13 bases between. The CDR3 nucleotides read TGTGCCAGCAGTTTACCCGATCATTACGAGCAGTACGTC. This encodes CASSLPDHYEQYV.

This clonotype turned up a few times. The chain carries TRBV9 and TRBJ2-3; TRBD1 aligns across 9 bases. The CDR3 is made up of 17 amino acids. Germline lookup yields CDR1 SGDLS and CDR2 YYNGEE. V was clipped by 4 bases and J by 6 bases; unmatched bases: 15. In DNA, the CDR3 is TGTGCCAGCAGCCCCAATGTTGGGACAGGGATTCGCGATACGCAGTATTTT. It yields the protein CASSPNVGTGIRDTQYF.

This clonotype has more than one count but fewer than ten. The chain joins TRBV5-1 to TRBJ1-2; 9 bases agree with TRBD1. This CDR3 comprises 13 residues. Germline CDR1 is SGHRS and CDR2 is YFSETQ. The ends lost 6 bases at V and 8 bases at J; junction bases unmatched: 8. The CDR3 nucleotides read TGCGCCAGCACCGGGACAGGGTTTTGGGGCTACACCTTC. It encodes CASTGTGFWGYTF.

DNA of the CDR3: TGTGCCAGCAGCACCGACAGGGAGTGGGAGACCCAGTACTTC. It translates to CASSTDREWETQYF. The chain uses TRBV5-6 and TRBJ2-5, with 7 bases fitting TRBD1. Germline V gene sequence: CDR1 SGHDT, CDR2 YYEEEE. The ends lost 4 bases at V and 5 bases at J; junction bases unmatched: 8. The CDR3 extends over 14 amino acids.

The V gene is TRBV20-1, the J gene TRBJ2-7; D may be TRBD1 or TRBD2 (5 bases each). V gave up 3 bases and J gave up 1 base, with 7 bases separating them. The length of the CDR3 is 12 residues. The germline gives CDR1 DFQATT, CDR2 SNEGSKA (reference sequence). CDR3 nucleotide sequence: TGCAGTGCTAGGGGACCGTCCTACGAGCAGTACGTC. This codes for CSARGPSYEQYV.

This clonotype has more than one count but fewer than ten. For the CDR3, the DNA is TGTGCCAGCAGACGCACTAGCGGGGGTTACAATGAGCAGTTCTTC. It codes for CASRRTSGGYNEQFF. The chain uses TRBV27 and TRBJ2-1; 11 bases line up with TRBD2. After removal of 6 bases from V and 4 bases from J, the junction contained 5 bases not matched to a gene. Germline V gene lookup returns CDR1 MNHEY and CDR2 SMNVEV (reference sequence). This CDR3 has 15 residues.

This clonotype was seen only a few times. This rearrangement joins TRBV7-6 to TRBJ1-1, with D uncertain. From germline, CDR1 is SGHVS and CDR2 FNYEAQ. The CDR3 runs 16 residues. Trimming removed 5 bases at V and 1 base at J, with 17 bases between. In nucleotides, the CDR3 is TGTGCCAGCAGCCCAGAGATGAGAGGGCAGAACACTGAAGCTTTCTTT. Its translation is CASSPEMRGQNTEAFF.

This chain links TRBV20-1 with TRBJ1-2; 8 bases fit TRBD1. CDR3 length: 13 amino acids. Per the germline V gene, CDR1 is DFQATT and CDR2 is SNEGSKA (reference sequence). Trimming took 5 bases from V and 5 from J; bases not matched to a gene: 7. The CDR3 loop reads CSALQQGEYGYTF. For the CDR3, the DNA is TGCAGTGCTCTCCAACAGGGGGAGTATGGCTACACCTTC.

This sequence joins TRBV20-1 and TRBJ1-1; D is perhaps TRBD1 (6 bases). V was cut by 6 bases and J by 0 bases, with 11 bases left in between. Per the germline V gene, CDR1 is DFQATT and CDR2 is SNEGSKA (reference sequence). CDR3 length equals 13 residues. This CDR3 reads CSATDRLNTEAFF. CDR3 DNA: TGCAGTGCCACGGACAGACTGAACACTGAAGCTTTCTTT.

This clonotype was picked up a small number of times. The genes are TRBV20-1 and TRBJ1-2; D not resolved. Deletions cut 6 bases from V and 1 base from J, with 9 bases between. The germline V gene has CDR1 DFQATT and CDR2 SNEGSKA (reference sequence). This CDR3 spans 12 amino acids. For the CDR3, the DNA is TGCAGTGCCCCGACCAGTAACTATGGCTACACCTTC. This codes for CSAPTSNYGYTF.

In this sample, this clonotype turned up many times. The rearrangement uses TRBV2 and TRBJ2-3; the match to TRBD2 covers 10 bases. Germline-derived CDR1 and CDR2 are SNHLY and FYNNEI. Trimming removed 2 bases from V and 7 bases from J; junction bases left unmatched: 9. The CDR3 spans 16 residues. In DNA, the CDR3 is TGTGCCAGCAGTGAATCCCCCAGCGGGGGGGCGTATACGCAGTATTTT. Translation gives CASSESPSGGAYTQYF.

The chain is built from TRBV13 and TRBJ2-5; D is undetermined. Germline CDR1 reads PRHDT; CDR2 reads FYEKMQ (reference sequence). The CDR3 extends over 15 amino acids. Trimming cost V 0 bases and J 1 base, with 9 bases left between them. CDR3 DNA sequence: TGTGCCAGCAGCTTAGGCCGTTCAGGCCAAGAGACCCAGTACTTC. Translating gives CASSLGRSGQETQYF.

Only a few counts were recorded for this clonotype. The chain employs TRBV20-1 and TRBJ2-1; D is unresolved. Germline V gene lookup returns CDR1 DFQATT and CDR2 SNEGSKA (reference sequence). V lost 3 bases, J lost 2 bases, and 14 bases lay in between. This CDR3 region has 15 residues. DNA for the CDR3: TGCAGTGCTAGGGGTCTGGGGTGGACCTACAATGAGCAGTTCTTC. It translates to CSARGLGWTYNEQFF.

The CDR3 here is CASGPSVGLAGAGVYNEQFF. The CDR3 nucleotides read TGTGCTAGTGGTCCCAGTGTGGGACTAGCGGGGGCGGGCGTCTACAATGAGCAGTTCTTC. The chain employs TRBV12-5 and TRBJ2-1; 14 bases match TRBD2. The germline V gene encodes CDR1 LGHNT and CDR2 FRNRAP. The CDR3 consists of 20 residues. The ends lost 5 bases at V and 3 bases at J; junction bases unmatched: 15.

This clonotype was counted a few times. CDR3 nucleotides: TGTGCCAGCAGCTTTGCCCCCCCCAGACAGGCCTACGAGCAGTACGTC. It codes for CASSFAPPRQAYEQYV. J is TRBJ2-7 and V is TRBV7-9, with D possibly matching TRBD1 (6 bases). Trimming left V 3 bases short and J 2 bases short, with 17 bases between. The CDR3 sequence is 16 residues long. CDR1 SEHNR and CDR2 FQNEAQ come from the germline V gene (reference sequence).

The chain carries TRBV5-1 and TRBJ2-7; perhaps D is TRBD1 or TRBD2 (5 bases each). Germline values: CDR1 SGHRS, CDR2 YFSETQ. V lost 4 bases, J lost 2 bases, and 10 bases lay in between. This CDR3 region has 13 residues. CDR3 DNA: TGCGCCAGCAGCGAGGGGACGGCCTACGAGCAGTACTTC. This translates into CASSEGTAYEQYF.

This clonotype was found a few times. V usage is TRBV5-1 and J usage is TRBJ2-1, with a weak D call TRBD1 (5 bases). CDR1 and CDR2 (germline): SGHRS, YFSETQ. V lost 3 bases, J lost 5 bases, and 9 bases lay in between. The CDR3 is 13 residues long. The CDR3 region is CASSSQANNEQFF. CDR3 nucleotides: TGCGCCAGCAGCTCACAGGCTAACAATGAGCAGTTCTTC.

The rearrangement links TRBV6-2 or TRBV6-3 to TRBJ2-5, with D unresolved. Per the germline V gene, CDR1 is MNHEY and CDR2 is SVGEGT. This CDR3 region has 10 residues. The V end lost 8 bases, the J end lost 5 bases, and 6 bases lay between the germline ends. Written as DNA, the CDR3 is TGTGCCAGCGTCGGGGAGACCCAGTACTTC. Translation gives CASVGETQYF.

The chain couples TRBV27 to TRBJ2-7; D ambiguous. The CDR3 runs to 12 residues. V was cut by 6 bases and J by 6 bases, with 12 bases left in between. The V gene's germline CDR1 is MNHEY and CDR2 SMNVEV (reference sequence). CDR3 DNA sequence: TGTGCCAGCAGCCCCCTTAGTGGCGAGCAGTACTTC. It translates to CASSPLSGEQYF.

The genes are TRBV27 and TRBJ1-4, with 7 bases matching TRBD1. Germline V lookup: CDR1 MNHEY, CDR2 SMNVEV (reference sequence). The V and J ends lost 5 bases and 3 bases, in that order; junction bases with no gene match: 3. CDR3 length: 14 amino acids. In DNA form, the CDR3 reads TGTGCCAGCAGTCCAGGGACAGCTAATGAAAAACTGTTTTTT. This gives the protein CASSPGTANEKLFF.

The chain employs TRBV29-1 and TRBJ2-7; TRBD1 matches 7 bases. J gave up 1 base and V 6 bases, and 6 bases lay outside the gene matches. Per the germline V gene, CDR1 is SQVTM and CDR2 is ANQGSEA. The CDR3 is 13 residues long. CDR3 in amino acids: CSVRRDSSYEQYF. In DNA form, the CDR3 reads TGCAGCGTACGCCGGGACAGTTCCTACGAGCAGTACTTC.

In this sample, this clonotype turned up a few times. The V gene is TRBV4-1, the J gene TRBJ2-1, with 15 nucleotides matching TRBD2. CDR3 length: 15 residues. Germline trimming cut 4 bases from V and 8 bases from J; bases unmatched to any gene: 3. Germline CDR1 reads MGHRA; CDR2 reads YSYEKL. The CDR3 coding sequence is TGCGCCAGCAGCCGGGGACTAGCGGGGGGCGATGAGCAGTTCTTC. Translated: CASSRGLAGGDEQFF.

This chain connects TRBV11-2 to TRBJ2-1, with D tentatively TRBD2 (5 bases). The CDR3 covers 13 residues. Germline CDR1 is SGHAT and CDR2 is FQNNGV. V lost 3 bases to trimming and J lost 16 bases, with 19 bases between them. The chain's CDR3 is CASSLPSAGRGFF. In DNA form, the CDR3 reads TGTGCCAGCAGCTTGCCCTCAGCCGGACGGGGATTCTTC.